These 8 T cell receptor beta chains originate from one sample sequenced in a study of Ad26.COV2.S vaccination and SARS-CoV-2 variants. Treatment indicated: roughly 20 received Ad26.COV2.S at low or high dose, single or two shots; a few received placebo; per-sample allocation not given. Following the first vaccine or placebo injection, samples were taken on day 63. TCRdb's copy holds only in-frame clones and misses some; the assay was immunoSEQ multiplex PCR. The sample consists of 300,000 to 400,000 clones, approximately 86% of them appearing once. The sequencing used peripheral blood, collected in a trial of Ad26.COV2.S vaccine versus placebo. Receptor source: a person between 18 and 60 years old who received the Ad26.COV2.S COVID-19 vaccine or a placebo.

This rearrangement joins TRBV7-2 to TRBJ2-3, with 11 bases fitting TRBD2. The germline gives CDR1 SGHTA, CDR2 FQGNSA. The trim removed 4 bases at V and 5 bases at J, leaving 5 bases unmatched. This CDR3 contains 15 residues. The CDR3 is CASSWTSGPIDTQYF. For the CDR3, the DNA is TGTGCCAGCAGCTGGACTAGCGGGCCTATAGATACGCAGTATTTT. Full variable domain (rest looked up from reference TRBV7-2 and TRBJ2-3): GAGVSQSPSNKVTEKGKDVELRCDPISGHTALYWYRQSLGQGLEFLIYFQGNSAPDKSGLPSDRFSAERTGGSVSTLTIQRTQQEDSAVYLCASSWTSGPIDTQYFGPGTRLTVL.

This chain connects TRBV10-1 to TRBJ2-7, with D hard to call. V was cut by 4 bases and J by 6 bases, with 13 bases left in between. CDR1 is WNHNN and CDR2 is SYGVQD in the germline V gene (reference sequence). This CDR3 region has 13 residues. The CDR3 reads CASSGLPGGEQYF. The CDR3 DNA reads TGCGCCAGCAGTGGCCTACCGGGCGGCGAGCAGTACTTC.

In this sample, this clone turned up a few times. In DNA, the CDR3 is TGTGCCAGCAGTTTATGGGACAGGGTCCACAATGAGCAGTTCTTC. It yields the protein CASSLWDRVHNEQFF. The V gene is TRBV27, the J gene TRBJ2-1, with 9 bases that match TRBD1. Germline values: CDR1 MNHEY, CDR2 SMNVEV (reference sequence). The CDR3 runs 15 residues. V gave up 1 base and J gave up 5 bases; unmatched junction bases: 3.

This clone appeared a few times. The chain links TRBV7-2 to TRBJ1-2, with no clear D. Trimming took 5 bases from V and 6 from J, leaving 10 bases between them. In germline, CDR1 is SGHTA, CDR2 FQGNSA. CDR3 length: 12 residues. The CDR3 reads CASSIDLDGYTF. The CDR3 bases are TGTGCCAGCAGCATAGATTTGGATGGCTACACCTTC.

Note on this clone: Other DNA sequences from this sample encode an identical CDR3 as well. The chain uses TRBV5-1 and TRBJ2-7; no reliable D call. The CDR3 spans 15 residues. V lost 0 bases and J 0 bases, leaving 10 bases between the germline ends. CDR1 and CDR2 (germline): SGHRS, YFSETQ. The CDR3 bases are TGCGCCAGCAGCTTGGCCGGCAGGACCTCCTACGAGCAGTACTTC. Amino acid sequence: CASSLAGRTSYEQYF.

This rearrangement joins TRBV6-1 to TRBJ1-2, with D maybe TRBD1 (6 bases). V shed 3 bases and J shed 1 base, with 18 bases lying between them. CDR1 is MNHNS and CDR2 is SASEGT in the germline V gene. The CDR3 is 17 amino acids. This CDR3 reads CASSDSGTSFINYGYTF. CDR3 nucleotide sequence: TGTGCCAGCAGTGATTCCGGGACAAGCTTTATTAACTATGGCTACACCTTC.

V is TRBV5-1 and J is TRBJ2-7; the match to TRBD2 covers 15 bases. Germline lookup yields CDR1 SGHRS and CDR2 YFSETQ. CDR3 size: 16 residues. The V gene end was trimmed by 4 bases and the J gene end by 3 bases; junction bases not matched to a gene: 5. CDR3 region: CASSPGTSGRLYEQYF. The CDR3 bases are TGCGCCAGCAGCCCAGGGACTAGCGGGAGGCTCTACGAGCAGTACTTC.

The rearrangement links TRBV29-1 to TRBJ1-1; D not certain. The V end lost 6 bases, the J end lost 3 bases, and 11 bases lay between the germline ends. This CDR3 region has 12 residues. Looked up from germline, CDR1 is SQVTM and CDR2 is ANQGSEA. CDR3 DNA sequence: TGCAGCGTGCGACGTGGGGACACTGAAGCTTTCTTT. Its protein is CSVRRGDTEAFF. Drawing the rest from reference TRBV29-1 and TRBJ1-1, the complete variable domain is SAVISQKPSRDICQRGTSLTIQCQVDSQVTMMFWYRQQPGQSLTLIATANQGSEATYESGFVIDKFPISRPNLTFSTLTVSNMSPEDSSIYLCSVRRGDTEAFFGQGTRLTVV.